The T cell receptor (beta chain) described here comes from a study of blood T cell repertoires in COVID-19. Study-level background: Sites in the United States, Italy and Spain provided acute and convalescent COVID-19 samples. In each case, the material was cDNA or gDNA derived from T cells, B-cell-depleted T cells, or PBMCs.

In the authors' methods: For nucleated cells, counts were estimated from reference gene primer amplification. Sequencing was performed with immunoSEQ multiplex PCR; in TCRdb, only in-frame clones are kept and a portion is missing. V and J calls and clone size are as listed in that table; D and trimming were resolved from the DNA. Seen here are more than 200,000 clones, roughly nine tenths observed once, and the top ten hold 2% to 2.5%. CDR3 size: 11 residues. The V gene lost 7 bases and the J gene lost 3 bases, with 9 bases spanning the gap. The germline gives CDR1 DFQATT, CDR2 SNEGSKA (reference sequence).

The sequence was collected from a woman aged 50 to 60 with acute or convalescent COVID-19. The chain has TRBV20-1 and TRBJ2-5, with a possible D match to TRBD2 (6 bases). Sequenced: peripheral blood. DNA for the CDR3: TGCAGTGGGAGGGCCAAAGAGACCCAGTACTTC. As protein: CSGRAKETQYF.